This T cell receptor beta chain originates from a study of identical twins. This clonotype appeared a few times. In TCRdb, the 5' RACE reads were re-called with MiXCR into one record per CDR3 protein. The data contain 650,000 to 800,000 distinct CDR3 sequences, around 8.3% of them singletons. V gave up 4 bases and J gave up 0 bases, with 12 bases separating them. Germline V lookup: CDR1 SQVTM, CDR2 ANQGSEA. This CDR3 is built from 14 residues. These records were also assigned to another study, of yellow fever vaccine responses in identical twins.

The chain couples TRBV29-1 to TRBJ1-1, with no clear D. This sequence was found in a woman in her late teens or twenties in good health. The sequenced sample was PBMCs. This CDR3 is CSVAGRAVNTEAFF. In nucleotides, the CDR3 is TGCAGCGTTGCTGGTAGGGCGGTGAACACTGAAGCTTTCTTT.